This passage covers 10 T cell receptor beta chains from one sample sequenced in a study of blood T cell repertoires in COVID-19. Clones were read by immunoSEQ multiplex PCR, and TCRdb kept only the in-frame ones, dropping some. The sample shows approximately 140,000 clones, 85% to 90% of them seen only once. The specimen sequenced was peripheral blood. The receptors were sampled from a middle-aged woman with acute or convalescent COVID-19.

The V and J genes are TRBV7-3 and TRBJ2-5, with D possibly matching TRBD1 (6 bases). The length of the CDR3 is 14 residues. The V end was cut by 5 bases, the J end by 4 bases, with 14 bases between. The germline V gene has CDR1 SGHTA and CDR2 FQGTGA. The CDR3 DNA reads TGTGCCAGCAGCCTGGGTCAGGGGCCAGAGACCCAGTACTTC. Its translation: CASSLGQGPETQYF.

This clone was detected a few times. The gene calls are TRBV11-2 and TRBJ1-3; D might be TRBD1 (5 bases). Trimming left V 1 base short and J 6 bases short, with 13 bases between. CDR1 and CDR2 (germline): SGHAT, FQNNGV. CDR3 size: 15 residues. The CDR3 protein is CASSLALGLENTIYF. In nucleotides, the CDR3 is TGTGCCAGCAGCTTAGCGTTGGGGCTTGAAAACACCATATATTTT.

The chain carries TRBV10-3 and TRBJ2-1, with 7 bases aligning to TRBD2. The CDR3 covers 16 residues. In germline, CDR1 is ENHRY, CDR2 SYGVKD. The V gene end was trimmed by 6 bases and the J gene end by 1 base; junction bases not matched to a gene: 9. The chain's CDR3 is CAISDYLADSYNEQFF. Here the CDR3 DNA reads TGTGCCATCAGCGACTACCTAGCGGATTCCTACAATGAGCAGTTCTTC.

CDR3 amino acids: CASSLPAMDRVTEKLFF. CDR3 in DNA: TGTGCCAGCAGCTTACCTGCGATGGACAGGGTGACTGAAAAACTGTTTTTT. The chain is built from TRBV7-9 and TRBJ1-4; 8 bases fit TRBD1. Germline V gene data show CDR1 as SEHNR and CDR2 as FQNEAQ (reference sequence). This CDR3 comprises 17 residues. J was trimmed by 7 bases and V by 2 bases; bases with no gene match: 12. The whole variable domain, remainder taken from reference TRBV7-9 and TRBJ1-4, is DTGVSQNPRHKITKRGQNVTFRCDPISEHNRLYWYRQTLGQGPEFLTYFQNEAQLEKSRLLSDRFSAERPKGSFSTLEIQRTEQGDSAMYLCASSLPAMDRVTEKLFFGSGTQLSVL.

The V gene is TRBV7-9, the J gene TRBJ2-7; TRBD2 might be the D (5 bases). The germline gives CDR1 SEHNR, CDR2 FQNEAQ (reference sequence). The CDR3 runs to 16 residues. With 5 bases removed from V and 3 bases from J, the gap between germline ends came to 20 bases. The CDR3 sequence is CASSPTRWGVDYEQYF. CDR3 DNA: TGTGCCAGCAGCCCAACCAGGTGGGGAGTTGACTACGAGCAGTACTTC.

The chain's CDR3 is CASSQDPLAGGRAEQYF. CDR3 DNA: TGCGCCAGCAGCCAAGATCCTCTAGCGGGGGGGAGGGCCGAGCAGTACTTC. This chain links TRBV4-3 with TRBJ2-7; 12 bases map to TRBD2. V trimming: 0 bases; J trimming: 6 bases; junction bases outside the gene matches: 9. The germline gives CDR1 LGHNA, CDR2 YSLEER. The CDR3 is made up of 17 amino acids.

The chain couples TRBV28 to TRBJ2-7, with D possibly matching TRBD2 (7 bases). Germline values: CDR1 MDHEN, CDR2 SYDVKM. Between the trimmed V and J ends, which lost 2 bases and 4 bases, there was a span of 12 bases. This CDR3 contains 14 residues. Here the CDR3 reads CASSLIQGGYEQYF. The DNA for the CDR3 is TGTGCCAGCAGTTTAATACAGGGAGGGTACGAGCAGTACTTC.

The chain combines TRBV30 with TRBJ2-4; 11 nucleotides line up with TRBD2. Germline CDR1 is GTSNPN and CDR2 is SVGIG (reference sequence). The CDR3 consists of 16 residues. Unmatched junction bases numbered 9, after V lost 1 base and J lost 7 bases. DNA for the CDR3: TGTGCCTGGAGTGACCCATTGACTAGCGGGGTTAACATTCAGTACTTC. Translated: CAWSDPLTSGVNIQYF.

The V gene is TRBV3-1 (or the pseudogene TRBV3-2), the J gene TRBJ2-3; 7 bases are a match to TRBD2. Germline V gives CDR1 LGHDT, CDR2 YNNKEL (reference sequence). The junction had 7 bases not matched to a gene; V was cut back by 2 bases and J by 2 bases. There are 16 residues in the CDR3. The CDR3 region has the DNA TGTGCCAGCAGCCAACTAGCGGCGGAGACCACAGATACGCAGTATTTT. Amino acid sequence: CASSQLAAETTDTQYF.

The V call is TRBV7-3, the J call TRBJ1-1; possible D gene TRBD1, 6 bases. The ends were cut back, 0 bases at V and 7 bases at J, with 12 bases in the middle. The CDR3 runs 14 residues. Germline loops: CDR1 SGHTA, CDR2 FQGTGA. CDR3 amino acids: CASSLTGRGSEAFF. The CDR3 DNA follows: TGTGCCAGCAGCTTAACGGGCAGGGGCAGTGAAGCTTTCTTT.